Below are 29 T cell receptor beta chains sequenced from a single sample in a study of T cell repertoires in cytomegalovirus infection. Antigen specificity for these receptors is unknown. One entry per CDR3 protein results from TCRdb running MiXCR on the reads. The table shows approximately 990,000 distinct CDR3 sequences, with around 30% occurring only once. This sample comprised cultured CD8+ T cells from PBMCs, obtained from culture after CMV antigen stimulation. The origin of the receptors is a human donor in good health (CMV status not recorded). Some clones in this sample may be carry-over from other donors' samples.

Details on this clonotype: A much larger clone differs by one base, so this may be a read error. The chain uses TRBV4-3 and TRBJ1-6, with D tentatively TRBD1 (5 bases). The CDR3 has 16 residues. The V end lost 4 bases, the J end lost 7 bases, and 17 bases lay between the germline ends. Per germline, CDR1 LGHNA and CDR2 YSLEER. The CDR3 DNA reads as TGCGCCAGCAGCCCCTGGGGGGGTACGGGAAATTCACCCCTCCACTTT. It translates to CASSPWGGTGNSPLHF.

This rearrangement joins TRBV5-6 to TRBJ1-2; TRBD1 might be the D (6 bases). The germline gives CDR1 SGHDT, CDR2 YYEEEE. V lost 5 bases and J 8 bases, leaving 16 bases between the germline ends. The CDR3 totals 13 residues. This CDR3 is CASRSGGAQGYTF. The CDR3 DNA reads as TGTGCCAGCAGAAGTGGGGGGGCGCAAGGCTACACCTTC.

The J gene is TRBJ2-7, the V gene TRBV6-2 or TRBV6-3; 9 nucleotides agree with TRBD2. CDR3 length: 14 residues. V dropped 6 bases and J dropped 3; count of bases not matched to a gene: 6. The germline CDR1 and CDR2 sequences are MNHEY and SVGEGT. The CDR3 here is CASSPREGRYEQYV. CDR3 nucleotide sequence: TGTGCCAGCAGCCCGCGGGAGGGTCGCTACGAGCAGTACGTC.

The V call is TRBV15, the J call TRBJ2-3; 13 bases align to TRBD2. CDR3 length: 18 amino acids. Germline loops: CDR1 LNHNV, CDR2 YYDKDF (reference sequence). The ends lost 3 bases at V and 4 bases at J; junction bases unmatched: 10. CDR3 protein: CATSSEPWTSGGSDTQYF. Here the CDR3 DNA reads TGTGCCACCAGCAGTGAACCTTGGACTAGCGGGGGATCAGATACGCAGTATTTT.

This clonotype was detected ten times or more. V and J are TRBV12-3 or TRBV12-4 and TRBJ2-1, with a weak D call TRBD2 (5 bases). V was shortened by 5 bases and J by 6 bases, with 8 bases between the two germline ends. CDR3 length equals 12 residues. CDR3 bases: TGTGCCAGCAGTATAACTAGCAATGAGCAGTTCTTC. This gives the protein CASSITSNEQFF.

J is TRBJ1-5 and V is TRBV7-8; no clear D. This CDR3 contains 12 residues. The germline V and J ends were trimmed by 5 bases and 9 bases, with 11 bases remaining between them. In germline, CDR1 is SGHVS, CDR2 FQNEAQ. In DNA form, the CDR3 reads TGTGCCAGCAGCCCTGAGGTATCGCCCCAGCATTTT. Translation: CASSPEVSPQHF.

The CDR3 protein is CASSMWTGNEQFF. The DNA of the CDR3 is TGCGCCAGCAGCATGTGGACAGGCAATGAGCAGTTCTTC. The chain links TRBV5-1 to TRBJ2-1; 7 bases are shared with TRBD1. The CDR3 extends over 13 amino acids. The germline CDR1 and CDR2 sequences are SGHRS and YFSETQ. The trim removed 4 bases at V and 6 bases at J, leaving 4 bases unmatched.

The V and J genes are TRBV6-2 or TRBV6-3 and TRBJ1-2, with a weak D call TRBD1 (6 bases). V was cut by 0 bases and J by 4 bases, with 9 bases left in between. This CDR3 contains 14 residues. In germline, CDR1 is MNHEY, CDR2 SVGEGT. As DNA, the CDR3 is TGTGCCAGCAGTTACTCCGGGGACATCTATGGCTACACCTTC. Translating gives CASSYSGDIYGYTF.

J is TRBJ1-4 and V is TRBV25-1, with 10 bases matching TRBD1. After removal of 4 bases from V and 8 bases from J, the junction contained 7 bases not matched to a gene. Germline V gene data show CDR1 as MGHDK and CDR2 as SYGVNS. This CDR3 spans 15 amino acids. CDR3 coding DNA: TGTGCCAGCAGTGCCGACAGGGGGCCTTGGGAAAAACTGTTTTTT. Encoded protein: CASSADRGPWEKLFF.

A few counts support this clonotype. The V and J genes are TRBV7-9 and TRBJ2-5, with a possible D match to TRBD1 (6 bases). The CDR3 consists of 13 residues. V lost 7 bases, J lost 3 bases, and 12 bases lay in between. Germline-derived CDR1 and CDR2 are SEHNR and FQNEAQ (reference sequence). The CDR3 spells CASIQGFEETQYF. The CDR3 nucleotides are TGTGCCAGCATCCAGGGGTTTGAAGAGACCCAGTACTTC.

V and J are TRBV27 and TRBJ2-2; the match to TRBD1 covers 7 bases. CDR1 is MNHEY, CDR2 SMNVEV, per germline (reference sequence). This CDR3 has 17 residues. V dropped 2 bases and J dropped 8; count of bases not matched to a gene: 14. The CDR3 region is CASSLAYDRAHKGELFF. The DNA of the CDR3 is TGTGCCAGCAGTTTAGCGTACGACAGGGCCCACAAAGGGGAGCTGTTTTTT.

This clonotype has a handful of counts. This chain joins TRBV7-6 and TRBJ1-5, with D unresolved. Germline V gives CDR1 SGHVS, CDR2 FNYEAQ. The CDR3 is 15 amino acids. The V gene lost 5 bases and the J gene lost 0 bases, with 11 bases spanning the gap. The DNA of the CDR3 is TGTGCCAGCAGCCCCATCTTGGGTAGCAATCAGCCCCAGCATTTT. Residues: CASSPILGSNQPQHF.

The gene calls are TRBV6-2 or TRBV6-3 and TRBJ2-1, with D possibly called TRBD1 or TRBD2 (5 bases each). The CDR3 sequence is 14 residues long. CDR1 and CDR2 (germline): MNHEY, SVGEGT. V lost 0 bases and J 10 bases, leaving 13 bases between the germline ends. CDR3 region: CASSYSKGPREQFF. The CDR3 nucleotides are TGTGCCAGCAGTTACTCGAAGGGACCCAGGGAGCAGTTCTTC.

This clonotype showed up just a few times. The chain is built from TRBV19 and TRBJ2-1; TRBD1 agrees at 9 bases. J gave up 7 bases and V 1 base, and 2 bases lay outside the gene matches. The CDR3 has 14 amino acids. Germline loops: CDR1 LNHDA, CDR2 SQIVND (reference sequence). CDR3 nucleotides: TGTGCCAGTAGTATAGGGGACAGGGTGAATGAGCAGTTCTTC. It encodes CASSIGDRVNEQFF.

This clonotype was counted ten times or more. The chain has TRBV9 and TRBJ2-1; D remains unclear. Germline lookup yields CDR1 SGDLS and CDR2 YYNGEE. V was clipped by 4 bases and J by 0 bases, with 14 bases between them. The length of the CDR3 is 16 residues. Here the CDR3 DNA reads TGTGCCAGCAGCCCCTTCGACTCGATCTCCTACAATGAGCAGTTCTTC. Its protein product is CASSPFDSISYNEQFF.

This clonotype appeared many times. The V gene is TRBV7-6, the J gene TRBJ2-5; D may match TRBD1 or TRBD2 (5 bases each). The germline V and J ends were trimmed by 2 bases and 2 bases, with 15 bases remaining between them. There are 16 residues in the CDR3. CDR1 is SGHVS, CDR2 FNYEAQ, per germline. The CDR3 sequence is CASSLFQGDGQETQYF. The CDR3, as DNA: TGTGCCAGCAGCTTATTTCAAGGGGACGGACAAGAGACCCAGTACTTC. Full variable domain (rest looked up from reference TRBV7-6 and TRBJ2-5): GAGVSQSPRYKVTKRGQDVALRCDPISGHVSLYWYRQALGQGPEFLTYFNYEAQQDKSGLPNDRFSAERPEGSISTLTIQRTEQRDSAMYRCASSLFQGDGQETQYFGPGTRLLVL.

This rearrangement joins TRBV6-5 to TRBJ2-2; maybe TRBD1 (5 bases). Germline loops: CDR1 MNHEY, CDR2 SVGAGI. With 2 bases removed from V and 6 bases from J, the gap between germline ends came to 16 bases. The CDR3 has 16 amino acids. The CDR3 DNA sequence: TGTGCCAGCAGTTACATGGGCAGGGATAACTCCGGGGAGCTGTTTTTT. This translates into CASSYMGRDNSGELFF.

The CDR3: CASSYIPQGNTGELFF. CDR3 DNA sequence: TGTGCCAGCAGTTACATACCACAGGGGAACACCGGGGAGCTGTTTTTT. The chain employs TRBV6-2 or TRBV6-3 and TRBJ2-2; weak D call: TRBD1 (6 bases). CDR1 is MNHEY, CDR2 SVGEGT, per germline. V was clipped by 2 bases and J by 1 base, with 11 bases between them. The CDR3 is made up of 16 amino acids.

This clonotype showed up just a few times. V usage is TRBV9 and J usage is TRBJ2-1; no firm D call. This CDR3 has 13 residues. Trimming took 3 bases from V and 7 from J, leaving 11 bases between them. Looked up from germline, CDR1 is SGDLS and CDR2 is YYNGEE. The CDR3 bases are TGTGCCAGCAGCGCCTTCGATTGGAATGAGCAGTTCTTC. Its translation: CASSAFDWNEQFF.

The gene calls are TRBV29-1 and TRBJ2-2, with 7 bases matching TRBD1. Per the germline V gene, CDR1 is SQVTM and CDR2 is ANQGSEA. The CDR3 loop spans 13 amino acids. With V trimmed by 8 bases and J by 3 bases, 6 bases remained unmatched. DNA for the CDR3: TGCAGCACCGGGACAGATGACACCGGGGAGCTGTTTTTT. It codes for CSTGTDDTGELFF.

V and J are TRBV6-1 and TRBJ1-1; D remains ambiguous. Between the trimmed V and J ends, which lost 6 bases and 4 bases, there was a span of 12 bases. Germline loops: CDR1 MNHNS, CDR2 SASEGT. The CDR3 sequence is 13 residues long. This CDR3 reads CASRAGAFTEAFF. CDR3 in DNA: TGTGCCAGCAGGGCAGGTGCCTTCACTGAAGCTTTCTTT.

This clonotype came up a few times. In DNA, the CDR3 is TGTGCCAGCAGTTACTCGGGAGGGGGCGGTGGCTACACCTTC. It yields the protein CASSYSGGGGGYTF. The chain uses TRBV6-6 and TRBJ1-2, with 7 bases lining up with TRBD1. The CDR3 runs 14 residues. V gave up 0 bases and J gave up 7 bases; unmatched junction bases: 5. CDR1 MNHNY and CDR2 SVGAGI come from the germline V gene (reference sequence).

V is TRBV10-1 and J is TRBJ2-2; the match to TRBD1 covers 10 bases. The CDR3 spans 18 residues. J lost 4 bases, V lost 6 bases, and 14 bases had no gene match. Germline loops: CDR1 WNHNN, CDR2 SYGVQD (reference sequence). This CDR3 reads CASSSGTGAPGATGELFF. CDR3 DNA sequence: TGCGCCAGCAGCTCCGGGACAGGGGCCCCCGGGGCCACCGGGGAGCTGTTTTTT.

V and J are TRBV27 and TRBJ1-4; weak D call: TRBD1 (5 bases). Per the germline V gene, CDR1 is MNHEY and CDR2 is SMNVEV (reference sequence). The CDR3 contains 16 residues. V lost 6 bases, J lost 8 bases, and 22 bases lay in between. The chain's CDR3 is CASSRGTSKGGEKLFF. The DNA of the CDR3 is TGTGCCAGCAGCCGGGGGACCTCCAAAGGAGGAGAAAAACTGTTTTTT.

This clonotype has more than one count but fewer than ten. This chain uses TRBV11-2 with TRBJ2-5; D gene unclear. Germline CDR1 SGHAT, CDR2 FQNNGV. Trimming cost V 5 bases and J 0 bases, with 13 bases left between them. The CDR3 is made up of 15 amino acids. The DNA of the CDR3 is TGTGCCAGCAGCGGTACTTGGACGGACCAAGAGACCCAGTACTTC. Its protein product is CASSGTWTDQETQYF.

Only a few counts were recorded for this clonotype. The chain couples TRBV7-6 to TRBJ2-2, with D perhaps matching TRBD1 or TRBD2 (7 bases each). This CDR3 is built from 16 residues. Germline V gene sequence: CDR1 SGHVS, CDR2 FNYEAQ. V shed 4 bases and J shed 1 base, with 13 bases lying between them. DNA of the CDR3: TGTGCCAGCAGCTCGGGGGGACAGATGAACACCGGGGAGCTGTTTTTT. Protein product: CASSSGGQMNTGELFF.

This rearrangement joins TRBV7-3 to TRBJ2-3, with 8 bases fitting TRBD1. The CDR3 runs 18 residues. CDR1 and CDR2 (germline): SGHTA, FQGTGA. V lost 5 bases to trimming and J lost 1 base; unmatched junction nucleotides: 14. The DNA for the CDR3 is TGTGCCAGCAGCACTACAGGGGGAAGCGGACACCGCACAGATACGCAGTATTTT. It translates to CASSTTGGSGHRTDTQYF. Variable domain in full (rest from reference TRBV7-3 and TRBJ2-3): GAGVSQTPSNKVTEKGKYVELRCDPISGHTALYWYRQSLGQGPEFLIYFQGTGAADDSGLPNDRFFAVRPEGSVSTLKIQRTERGDSAVYLCASSTTGGSGHRTDTQYFGPGTRLTVL.

This clonotype was seen more than once but under ten times. This chain connects TRBV19 to TRBJ1-1; 7 bases are a match to TRBD1. This CDR3 has 16 amino acids. With 3 bases clipped from V and 3 bases from J, the junction kept 10 bases outside the gene matches. The germline V gene has CDR1 LNHDA and CDR2 SQIVND (reference sequence). The CDR3 DNA is TGTGCCAGTAGTATTTTATCGGGACAGAGGTACACTGAAGCTTTCTTT. Its translation is CASSILSGQRYTEAFF.

This clonotype was detected only a few times. This CDR3 reads CASRRLAGSTYNEQFF. CDR3 in DNA: TGTGCCAGCAGAAGACTAGCGGGGTCCACCTACAATGAGCAGTTCTTC. V is TRBV27 and J is TRBJ2-1; 11 bases are shared with TRBD2. The CDR3 spans 16 residues. The trim removed 6 bases at V and 2 bases at J, leaving 6 bases unmatched. Looked up from germline, CDR1 is MNHEY and CDR2 is SMNVEV (reference sequence).